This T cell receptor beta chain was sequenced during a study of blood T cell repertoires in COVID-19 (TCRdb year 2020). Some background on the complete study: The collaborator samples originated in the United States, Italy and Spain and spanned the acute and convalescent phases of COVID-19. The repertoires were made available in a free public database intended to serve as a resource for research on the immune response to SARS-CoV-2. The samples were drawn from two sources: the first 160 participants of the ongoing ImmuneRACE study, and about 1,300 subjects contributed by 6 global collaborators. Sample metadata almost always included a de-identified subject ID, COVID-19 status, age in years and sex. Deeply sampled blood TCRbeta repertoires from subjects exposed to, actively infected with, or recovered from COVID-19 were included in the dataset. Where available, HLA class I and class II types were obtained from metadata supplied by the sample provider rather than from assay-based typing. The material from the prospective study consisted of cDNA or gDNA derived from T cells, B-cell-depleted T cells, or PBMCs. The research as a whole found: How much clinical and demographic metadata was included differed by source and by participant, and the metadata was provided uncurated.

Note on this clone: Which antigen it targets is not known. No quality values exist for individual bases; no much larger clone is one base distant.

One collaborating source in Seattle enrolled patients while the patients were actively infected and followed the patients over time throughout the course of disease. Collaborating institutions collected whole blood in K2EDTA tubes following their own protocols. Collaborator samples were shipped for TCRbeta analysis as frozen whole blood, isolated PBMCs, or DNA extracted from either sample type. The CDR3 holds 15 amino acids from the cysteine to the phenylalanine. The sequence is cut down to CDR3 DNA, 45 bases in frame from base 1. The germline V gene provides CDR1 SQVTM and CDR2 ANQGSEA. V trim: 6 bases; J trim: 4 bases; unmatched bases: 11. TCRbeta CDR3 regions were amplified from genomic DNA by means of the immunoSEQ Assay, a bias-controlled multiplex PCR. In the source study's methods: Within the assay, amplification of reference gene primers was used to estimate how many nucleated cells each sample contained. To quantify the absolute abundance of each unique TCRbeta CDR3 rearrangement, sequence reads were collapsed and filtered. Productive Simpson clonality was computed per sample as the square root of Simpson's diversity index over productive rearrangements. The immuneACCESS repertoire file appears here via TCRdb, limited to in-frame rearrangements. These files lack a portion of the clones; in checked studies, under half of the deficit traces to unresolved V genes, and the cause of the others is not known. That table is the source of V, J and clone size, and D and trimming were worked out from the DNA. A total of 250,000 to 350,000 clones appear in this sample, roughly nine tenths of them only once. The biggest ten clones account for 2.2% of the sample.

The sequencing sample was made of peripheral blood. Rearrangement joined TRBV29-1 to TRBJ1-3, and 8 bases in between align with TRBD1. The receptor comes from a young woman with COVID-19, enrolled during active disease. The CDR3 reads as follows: CSVAPGTGTGNTIYF. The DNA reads TGCAGCGTCGCCCCCGGGACAGGAACGGGAAACACCATATATTTT.